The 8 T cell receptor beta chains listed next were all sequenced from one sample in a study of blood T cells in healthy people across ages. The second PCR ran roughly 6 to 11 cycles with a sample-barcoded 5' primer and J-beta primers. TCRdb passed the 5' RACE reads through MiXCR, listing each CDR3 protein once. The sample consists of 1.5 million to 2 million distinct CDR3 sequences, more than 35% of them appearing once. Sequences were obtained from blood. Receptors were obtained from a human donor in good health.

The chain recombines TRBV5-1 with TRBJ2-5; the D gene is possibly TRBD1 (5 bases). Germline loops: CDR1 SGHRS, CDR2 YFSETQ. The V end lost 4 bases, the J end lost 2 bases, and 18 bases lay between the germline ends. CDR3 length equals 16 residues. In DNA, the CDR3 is TGCGCCAGCAGCCTTGGGGCTCCCACACTTCAAGAGACCCAGTACTTC. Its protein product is CASSLGAPTLQETQYF.

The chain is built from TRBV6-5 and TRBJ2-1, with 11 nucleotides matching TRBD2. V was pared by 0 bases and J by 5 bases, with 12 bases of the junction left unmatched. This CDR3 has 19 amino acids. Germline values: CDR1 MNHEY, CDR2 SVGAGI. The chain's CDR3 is CASSYSWGMTSGDNNEQFF. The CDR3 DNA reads TGTGCCAGCAGTTACTCATGGGGGATGACTAGCGGGGACAACAATGAGCAGTTCTTC.

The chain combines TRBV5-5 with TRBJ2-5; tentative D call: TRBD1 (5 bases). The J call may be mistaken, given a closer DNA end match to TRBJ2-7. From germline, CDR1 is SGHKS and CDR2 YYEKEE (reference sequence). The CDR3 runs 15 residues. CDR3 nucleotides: TGTGCCAGCAGCCTTACGGACACGAAAAACTACGAGCAGTACTTC. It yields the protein CASSLTDTKNYEQYF.

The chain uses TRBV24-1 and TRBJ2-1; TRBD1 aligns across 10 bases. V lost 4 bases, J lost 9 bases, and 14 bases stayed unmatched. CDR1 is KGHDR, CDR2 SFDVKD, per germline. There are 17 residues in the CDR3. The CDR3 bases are TGTGCCACCAGTGACACCTCTTGGGGACAGGGGTGGAGTGAGCAGTTCTTC. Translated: CATSDTSWGQGWSEQFF.

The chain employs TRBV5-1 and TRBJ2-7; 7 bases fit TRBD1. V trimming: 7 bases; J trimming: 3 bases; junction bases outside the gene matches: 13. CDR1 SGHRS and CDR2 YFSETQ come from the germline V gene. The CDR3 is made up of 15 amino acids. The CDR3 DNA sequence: TGCGCCAGCGGATCACAGGGGTGGGGAATCTACGAGCAGTACTTC. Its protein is CASGSQGWGIYEQYF.

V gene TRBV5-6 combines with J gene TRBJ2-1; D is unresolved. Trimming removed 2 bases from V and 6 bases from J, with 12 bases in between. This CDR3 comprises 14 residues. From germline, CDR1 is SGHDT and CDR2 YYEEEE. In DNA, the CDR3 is TGTGCCAGCAGCTTCCCCCCAATCAGCAATGAGCAGTTCTTC. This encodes CASSFPPISNEQFF.

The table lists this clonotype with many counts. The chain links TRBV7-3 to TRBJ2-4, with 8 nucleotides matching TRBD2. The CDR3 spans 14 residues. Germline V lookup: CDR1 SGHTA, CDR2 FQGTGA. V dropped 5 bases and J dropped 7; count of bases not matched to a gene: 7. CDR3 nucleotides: TGTGCCAGCAGCCGGCCGGGACTAGGGAACATTCAGTACTTC. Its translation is CASSRPGLGNIQYF. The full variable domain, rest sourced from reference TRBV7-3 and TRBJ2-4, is GAGVSQTPSNKVTEKGKYVELRCDPISGHTALYWYRQSLGQGPEFLIYFQGTGAADDSGLPNDRFFAVRPEGSVSTLKIQRTERGDSAVYLCASSRPGLGNIQYFGAGTRLSVL.

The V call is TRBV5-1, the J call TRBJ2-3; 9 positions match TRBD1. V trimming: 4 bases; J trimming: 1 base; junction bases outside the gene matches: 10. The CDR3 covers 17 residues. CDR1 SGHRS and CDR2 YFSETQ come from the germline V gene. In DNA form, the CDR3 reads TGCGCCAGCAGCGGCGGACCTAGGACAGGGGGCACAGATACGCAGTATTTT. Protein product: CASSGGPRTGGTDTQYF.